This T cell receptor beta chain was captured in a study of identical twins. Whole-study findings and limits: Cord blood's abundant beta clonotypes had fewer insertions, unlike memory repertoires.

Every donor was a healthy Caucasian. Template switching supplied a universal primer site; unique molecular identifiers were carried on the cDNA. TCRdb re-called the 5' RACE reads with MiXCR, one entry per CDR3 protein. The sample yields around 470,000 distinct CDR3 sequences, 14% seen once. Note on this clonotype: Its specificity is not known.

V was pared by 4 bases and J by 16 bases, with 16 bases of the junction left unmatched. Per germline, CDR1 LGHNA and CDR2 YNFKEQ. The CDR3 is made up of 15 amino acids. A further study also used this sample, focusing on yellow fever vaccine responses in identical twins. That report adds: The authors reported partly convergent, partly personalized vaccine responses in identical twins.

This sequence was found in a woman between 18 and 29 years old in good health. Sequenced sample: CD4+ T cells sorted from blood. This chain joins TRBV4-2 and TRBJ2-1; the match to TRBD2 covers 10 bases. CDR3 sequence reads: CASSREVRAGGPVFF. The CDR3 DNA sequence: TGTGCCAGCAGCCGGGAGGTTAGAGCGGGAGGGCCCGTCTTCTTC.